Presented here are 18 T cell receptor beta chains from one specimen sequenced in a study of blood T cell repertoires in COVID-19. Clones were read by immunoSEQ multiplex PCR, and TCRdb kept only the in-frame ones, dropping some. The data hold 200,000 to 250,000 clones, with 70% to 85% observed a single time. The sample consisted of PBMCs or T cells enriched from blood (not recorded which). These receptors all come from a woman aged 55-75 years who had recovered from COVID-19.

This chain joins TRBV3-1 (or the pseudogene TRBV3-2) and TRBJ1-2; 7 bases line up with TRBD1. The CDR3 is made up of 14 amino acids. V lost 4 bases, J lost 4 bases, and 6 bases stayed unmatched. Germline V lookup: CDR1 LGHDT, CDR2 YNNKEL (reference sequence). Here the CDR3 reads CASSPRDRPYGYTF. CDR3 DNA: TGTGCCAGCAGCCCCCGGGACAGACCCTATGGCTACACCTTC.

The V gene is TRBV7-9, the J gene TRBJ2-7, with 14 bases that match TRBD2. The germline CDR1 and CDR2 sequences are SEHNR and FQNEAQ (reference sequence). CDR3 size: 16 residues. V lost 5 bases, J lost 5 bases, and 8 bases stayed unmatched. CDR3: CASSPPGLAGVDEQYF. The CDR3 DNA sequence: TGTGCCAGCAGCCCCCCGGGACTAGCGGGAGTCGACGAGCAGTACTTC.

The CDR3 DNA sequence: TGCGCCAGCAGCTTGGTCCCGCGGGAATCCGGGGAGCTGTTTTTT. Residues: CASSLVPRESGELFF. The chain links TRBV5-1 to TRBJ2-2; TRBD2 is a possible D gene (6 bases). CDR1 SGHRS and CDR2 YFSETQ come from the germline V gene. The CDR3 contains 15 residues. The V end lost 0 bases, the J end lost 6 bases, and 12 bases lay between the germline ends.

The chain is built from TRBV6-5 and TRBJ1-2, with 9 nucleotides matching TRBD1. V shed 7 bases and J 7 bases; nucleotides not matched to a gene: 10. This CDR3 has 14 amino acids. Germline CDR1 MNHEY, CDR2 SVGAGI. The DNA for the CDR3 is TGTGCCAGCATTCGGGACAGGGACCTTGGTGGCTACACCTTC. It is translated as CASIRDRDLGGYTF.

In nucleotides, the CDR3 is TGTGCCAGCAGTTTAAAGGGGTTGAGCACTGAAGCTTTCTTT. Encoded protein: CASSLKGLSTEAFF. The chain recombines TRBV27 with TRBJ1-1; D is possibly TRBD1 (5 bases). Trimming pared 2 bases from V and 4 bases from J, leaving 11 bases between. Per germline, CDR1 MNHEY and CDR2 SMNVEV (reference sequence). There are 14 residues in the CDR3.

This clone was observed a handful of times. This chain joins TRBV5-1 and TRBJ1-4; D gene unclear. The CDR3 sequence is 14 residues long. Germline values: CDR1 SGHRS, CDR2 YFSETQ. Deletions cut 7 bases from V and 0 bases from J, with 10 bases between. The CDR3 protein is CASATGSTNEKLFF. The DNA of the CDR3 is TGCGCCAGCGCAACGGGGTCAACTAATGAAAAACTGTTTTTT.

The chain links TRBV3-1 (or the pseudogene TRBV3-2) to TRBJ2-1; the match to TRBD2 covers 10 bases. This CDR3 spans 19 amino acids. V lost 2 bases, J lost 1 base, and 11 bases stayed unmatched. Germline lookup yields CDR1 LGHDT and CDR2 YNNKEL (reference sequence). As DNA, the CDR3 is TGTGCCAGCAGCCAATTTCCGGAGCGGGGGGGCGAATCCTACAATGAGCAGTTCTTC. Its translation is CASSQFPERGGESYNEQFF.

V gene TRBV18 combines with J gene TRBJ2-1, with TRBD2 identical over 7 bases. The CDR3 sequence is 13 residues long. V trimming: 6 bases; J trimming: 8 bases; junction bases outside the gene matches: 7. Germline V gives CDR1 KGHSH, CDR2 LQKENI. DNA for the CDR3: TGTGCCAGCTCCCCTGGACTAGTGCATGAGCAGTTCTTC. Protein: CASSPGLVHEQFF.

This chain connects TRBV3-1 (or the pseudogene TRBV3-2) to TRBJ2-4, with D tentatively TRBD1 (8 bases). The germline gives CDR1 LGHDT, CDR2 YNNKEL (reference sequence). CDR3 size: 16 residues. V gave up 0 bases and J gave up 3 bases, with 12 bases separating them. CDR3 loop: CASSQDHRGGKNIQYF. The CDR3 DNA sequence: TGTGCCAGCAGCCAAGATCACAGGGGGGGCAAAAACATTCAGTACTTC.

The chain recombines TRBV11-2 with TRBJ1-2, with D possibly being TRBD1 (5 bases). V lost 5 bases to trimming and J lost 8 bases, with 21 bases between them. From germline, CDR1 is SGHAT and CDR2 FQNNGV. The CDR3 sequence is 15 residues long. Here the CDR3 reads CASSPPGLREGGYTF. The CDR3 nucleotides are TGTGCCAGCAGCCCCCCTGGGCTGCGGGAGGGGGGCTACACCTTC.

CDR3 sequence reads: CASSLGFRNNEQFF. Written as DNA, the CDR3 is TGTGCCAGCAGCTTAGGCTTTAGAAACAATGAGCAGTTCTTC. This chain joins TRBV13 and TRBJ2-1; D is uncertain. CDR1 PRHDT and CDR2 FYEKMQ come from the germline V gene (reference sequence). The CDR3 sequence is 14 residues long. Trimming shortened V by 0 bases and J by 5 bases, and 8 bases separated the two germline ends.

This sequence joins TRBV5-6 and TRBJ1-2, with D possibly matching TRBD1 (5 bases). With 6 bases removed from V and 2 bases from J, the gap between germline ends came to 11 bases. CDR1 SGHDT and CDR2 YYEEEE come from the germline V gene. The CDR3 length is 13 residues. CDR3 loop: CASNGQGNYGYTF. CDR3 nucleotide sequence: TGTGCCAGCAATGGGCAGGGAAACTATGGCTACACCTTC.

The genes are TRBV2 and TRBJ2-3, with TRBD1 matching 11 bases. The V gene end was trimmed by 7 bases and the J gene end by 6 bases; junction bases not matched to a gene: 3. Germline V CDR1 and CDR2: SNHLY, FYNNEI. This CDR3 comprises 13 residues. The CDR3 coding sequence is TGTGCCAGCACAGGACAGGGGGCTGATACGCAGTATTTT. Translation: CASTGQGADTQYF.

The table lists this clone with a few counts. The chain uses TRBV2 and TRBJ1-5; D unclear. Germline V lookup: CDR1 SNHLY, CDR2 FYNNEI. Deletions cut 0 bases from V and 4 bases from J, with 10 bases between. The CDR3 is 15 amino acids. The CDR3 protein is CASSEAGGGNQPQHF. The CDR3 nucleotides read TGTGCCAGCAGTGAAGCGGGTGGCGGGAATCAGCCCCAGCATTTT.

This chain uses TRBV19 with TRBJ1-2, with TRBD1 as a possible D gene (6 bases). Trimming took 5 bases from V and 1 from J, leaving 8 bases between them. This CDR3 contains 13 residues. Germline lookup yields CDR1 LNHDA and CDR2 SQIVND (reference sequence). For the CDR3, the DNA is TGTGCCAGTAGTGGACAGTTTAACTATGGCTACACCTTC. Translating gives CASSGQFNYGYTF.

This clone has a count of ten or more. The V call is TRBV4-1, the J call TRBJ1-1; 7 bases match TRBD1. CDR1 and CDR2 from the germline V gene are MGHRA and YSYEKL. The CDR3 has 15 amino acids. V gave up 0 bases and J gave up 3 bases; unmatched junction bases: 4. CDR3 sequence: CASSQDGGTDTEAFF. CDR3 coding DNA: TGCGCCAGCAGCCAAGATGGCGGGACAGACACTGAAGCTTTCTTT.

The chain recombines TRBV12-3 or TRBV12-4 with TRBJ1-1; maybe TRBD1 (6 bases). Trimming shortened V by 5 bases and J by 1 base, and 8 bases separated the two germline ends. CDR3 length: 13 amino acids. This CDR3 reads CASSKTGNTEAFF. The CDR3 nucleotides are TGTGCCAGCAGTAAGACAGGGAACACTGAAGCTTTCTTT.

The rearrangement links TRBV10-3 to TRBJ2-2; D is perhaps TRBD1 (5 bases). The V gene's germline CDR1 is ENHRY and CDR2 SYGVKD. CDR3 length: 17 amino acids. Trimming removed 6 bases at V and 1 base at J, with 18 bases between. This CDR3 is CAISTTDALLNTGELFF. CDR3 bases: TGTGCCATCAGCACGACAGACGCCCTATTGAACACCGGGGAGCTGTTTTTT.